This T cell receptor beta chain was retrieved from a study of CD8+ T cells in alopecia areata. About the research overall: Those treated were given oral tofacitinib at 5 to 10 mg twice daily. Study outcomes and limitations: Uncertainty about whether baseline CD8+ expansion is linked to response remains, with one nonresponder.

Indicated treatment: oral pan-JAK inhibitor, 5-10 mg twice daily. Concerning this clone itself: As yet, its antigen is unknown. The junction shows a germline mismatch at one end, possibly a read error. This sample also contains other DNA sequences that code for the same CDR3.

The authors extracted RNA and reverse transcribed it into cDNA as the sequencing template. Assay used: immunoSEQ multiplex PCR; TCRdb lists only in-frame clones, some missing. The table lists around 210,000 clones, 64% of them singletons. CDR3 length: 14 residues. CDR1 GTSNPN and CDR2 SVGIG come from the germline V gene (reference sequence). The specimen comprised CD4+ T cells sorted from blood, sampled at week 4, from a patient treated with tofacitinib. The sequence came from a human donor with alopecia areata. The genes are TRBV30 and TRBJ1-4; D may be TRBD1 (6 bases). CDR3 DNA sequence: TGTGCCTGGAGTCTAGGGGGAATAAATGAAAAGCTGTTTTTT. This sequence encodes CAWSLGGINEKLFF. The complete variable domain, with remaining parts taken from reference TRBV30 and TRBJ1-4, reads SQTIHQWPATLVQPVGSPLSLECTVEGTSNPNLYWYRQAAGRGLQLLFYSVGIGQISSEVPQNLSASRPQDRQFILSSKKLLLSDSGFYLCAWSLGGINEKLFFGSGTQLSVL.